The 20 T cell receptor beta chains below all came from one sample that was sequenced in a study of blood T cell repertoires in COVID-19. Profiled with immunoSEQ multiplex PCR; TCRdb holds only in-frame clones, not every one. Among about 100,000 clones listed, 70% to 90% were seen once. Input material: peripheral blood. The origin of the receptors is a human donor in a cohort sampled during active COVID-19.

The chain links TRBV7-8 to TRBJ2-7; D is possibly TRBD2 (6 bases). Germline V CDR1 and CDR2: SGHVS, FQNEAQ. Trimming took 5 bases from V and 2 from J, leaving 10 bases between them. There are 13 residues in the CDR3. Here the CDR3 reads CASSRDWTYEQYF. The DNA of the CDR3 is TGTGCCAGCAGCCGGGACTGGACCTACGAGCAGTACTTC. Full variable domain (outside the CDR3, taken from reference TRBV7-8 and TRBJ2-7): GAGVSQSPRYKVAKRGQDVALRCDPISGHVSLFWYQQALGQGPEFLTYFQNEAQLDKSGLPSDRFFAERPEGSVSTLKIQRTQQEDSAVYLCASSRDWTYEQYFGPGTRLTVT.

Here the CDR3 reads CASSQGLAGVKETQYF. The CDR3 DNA sequence: TGCGCCAGCAGCCAAGGACTAGCGGGGGTAAAGGAGACCCAGTACTTC. The chain has TRBV4-1 and TRBJ2-5; 12 bases are a match to TRBD2. V trimming: 1 base; J trimming: 5 bases; junction bases outside the gene matches: 5. The CDR3 covers 16 residues. The germline CDR1 and CDR2 sequences are MGHRA and YSYEKL.

This clone was picked up a small number of times. The rearrangement joins TRBV19 to TRBJ1-2; possible D gene TRBD1, 5 bases. The CDR3 totals 14 residues. Trimming left V 7 bases short and J 4 bases short, with 16 bases between. Germline V lookup: CDR1 LNHDA, CDR2 SQIVND (reference sequence). CDR3 bases: TGTGCCAGTACTCCCTCGGGGGGTCCCTATGGCTACACCTTC. Translated, it gives CASTPSGGPYGYTF.

The chain uses TRBV6-5 and TRBJ2-5; TRBD2 matches at 7 bases. Trimming at V came to 6 bases and at J to 4 bases, leaving 5 bases not matched to a gene. This CDR3 region has 13 residues. Germline CDR1 MNHEY, CDR2 SVGAGI. CDR3 sequence reads: CASRKTSRETQYF. The DNA for the CDR3 is TGTGCCAGCAGGAAGACTAGCCGAGAGACCCAGTACTTC.

The rearrangement joins TRBV5-1 to TRBJ2-1; a weak D match, TRBD2 (5 bases). Germline V gene lookup returns CDR1 SGHRS and CDR2 YFSETQ. This CDR3 comprises 14 residues. Trimming stripped 3 bases from V and 7 bases from J, with 14 bases between. The CDR3 DNA follows: TGCGCCAGCAGCTCGCTAGGGTCGGGGAATGAGCAGTTCTTC. It codes for CASSSLGSGNEQFF.

The genes are TRBV3-1 (or the pseudogene TRBV3-2) and TRBJ2-1; D gene ambiguous. Germline V gene sequence: CDR1 LGHDT, CDR2 YNNKEL (reference sequence). The CDR3 has 14 residues. Trimming removed 5 bases from V and 6 bases from J, with 14 bases in between. Written as DNA, the CDR3 is TGTGCCAGCAGCGCGCACCTAGAGAGCAATGAGCAGTTCTTC. Translated: CASSAHLESNEQFF.

The chain employs TRBV15 and TRBJ2-1, with 8 bases lining up with TRBD2. The V gene end was trimmed by 4 bases and the J gene end by 3 bases; junction bases not matched to a gene: 5. Germline loops: CDR1 LNHNV, CDR2 YYDKDF (reference sequence). This CDR3 spans 15 amino acids. DNA of the CDR3: TGTGCCACCAGCAAATCAGCGGGGGACTACAATGAGCAGTTCTTC. This translates into CATSKSAGDYNEQFF.

The chain has TRBV11-2 and TRBJ2-5, with unresolved D. Trimming stripped 5 bases from V and 4 bases from J, with 20 bases between. The length of the CDR3 is 16 residues. Germline lookup yields CDR1 SGHAT and CDR2 FQNNGV. In DNA, the CDR3 is TGTGCCAGCAGCAAGAGAACGCTTGGTACGGGAGAGACCCAGTACTTC. Translation gives CASSKRTLGTGETQYF.

The rearrangement links TRBV7-8 to TRBJ2-1; 10 nucleotides agree with TRBD2. The CDR3 covers 15 residues. Germline V CDR1 and CDR2: SGHVS, FQNEAQ. Trimming at V came to 5 bases and at J to 9 bases, leaving 10 bases not matched to a gene. The CDR3 sequence is CASSRTSGSLGEQFF. CDR3 coding DNA: TGTGCCAGCAGCCGGACTAGCGGATCCCTCGGTGAGCAGTTCTTC.

This chain uses TRBV5-1 with TRBJ1-1, with D uncertain. CDR1 is SGHRS, CDR2 YFSETQ, per germline. Trimming stripped 4 bases from V and 0 bases from J, with 10 bases between. CDR3 length: 14 residues. The CDR3 reads CASSRGDLNTEAFF. CDR3 DNA: TGCGCCAGCAGCCGGGGTGATCTGAACACTGAAGCTTTCTTT.

V usage is TRBV30 and J usage is TRBJ1-5, with D uncertain. The V and J ends lost 2 bases and 0 bases respectively, with 8 bases between them. The germline V gene encodes CDR1 GTSNPN and CDR2 SVGIG (reference sequence). This CDR3 spans 14 amino acids. CDR3 sequence (DNA): TGTGCCTGGAGTAGAGGTTCTAGCAATCAGCCCCAGCATTTT. Translated: CAWSRGSSNQPQHF. Together with reference TRBV30 and TRBJ1-5, the CDR3 gives the full variable domain: SQTIHQWPATLVQPVGSPLSLECTVEGTSNPNLYWYRQAAGRGLQLLFYSVGIGQISSEVPQNLSASRPQDRQFILSSKKLLLSDSGFYLCAWSRGSSNQPQHFGDGTRLSIL.

The chain has TRBV19 and TRBJ2-7, with D maybe TRBD1 (6 bases). The V end lost 0 bases, the J end lost 2 bases, and 8 bases lay between the germline ends. The CDR3 is made up of 14 amino acids. The V gene's germline CDR1 is LNHDA and CDR2 SQIVND (reference sequence). The CDR3 DNA reads as TGTGCCAGTAGTATAGACACAGGGACCTACGAGCAGTACTTC. This translates into CASSIDTGTYEQYF.

The chain recombines TRBV19 with TRBJ1-4; 8 nucleotides line up with TRBD1. J gave up 9 bases and V 0 bases, and 9 bases lay outside the gene matches. The germline CDR1 and CDR2 sequences are LNHDA and SQIVND (reference sequence). This CDR3 is 16 amino acids long. The chain's CDR3 is CASSIDRVGQDQKLFF. In DNA, the CDR3 is TGTGCCAGTAGTATAGATCGAGTGGGACAGGACCAAAAACTGTTTTTT.

This clone appeared a single time. The CDR3 DNA reads TGTGCCAGTAGGCGGACTAGCGGGGATTCCGGGGAGCTGTTTTTT. This gives the protein CASRRTSGDSGELFF. This chain links TRBV19 with TRBJ2-2; TRBD2 aligns across 12 bases. The CDR3 loop spans 15 amino acids. Looked up from germline, CDR1 is LNHDA and CDR2 is SQIVND (reference sequence). The ends lost 6 bases at V and 6 bases at J; junction bases unmatched: 5.

This chain links TRBV29-1 with TRBJ1-1, with D perhaps matching TRBD1 (5 bases). V was clipped by 4 bases and J by 5 bases, with 17 bases between them. Germline CDR1 SQVTM, CDR2 ANQGSEA. CDR3 length equals 14 residues. CDR3 nucleotide sequence: TGCAGCGTTGGGGGGGGAATTGAGAAGACTGAAGCTTTCTTT. It yields the protein CSVGGGIEKTEAFF.

The CDR3 here is CASSSQNNEQFF. The CDR3 nucleotides are TGTGCCAGCAGCTCCCAAAACAATGAGCAGTTCTTC. The rearrangement links TRBV7-9 to TRBJ2-1; the D is unclear. Trimming stripped 4 bases from V and 5 bases from J, with 6 bases between. The CDR3 runs 12 residues. CDR1 is SEHNR, CDR2 FQNEAQ, per germline (reference sequence).

The CDR3 loop is CASSSTEASRVTGELFF. The CDR3 DNA sequence: TGTGCCAGCAGTTCCACCGAGGCTAGCCGGGTCACCGGGGAGCTGTTTTTT. The J gene is TRBJ2-2, the V gene TRBV6-2 or TRBV6-3; D is possibly TRBD2 (5 bases). This CDR3 comprises 17 residues. CDR1 MNHEY and CDR2 SVGEGT come from the germline V gene. The V gene lost 4 bases and the J gene lost 4 bases, with 19 bases spanning the gap.

The rearrangement uses TRBV6-2 or TRBV6-3 and TRBJ2-6; no clear D. This CDR3 is 13 amino acids long. CDR1 is MNHEY, CDR2 SVGEGT, per germline. With 6 bases removed from V and 9 bases from J, the gap between germline ends came to 12 bases. As DNA, the CDR3 is TGTGCCAGCAGCTCCAACGTACTCAACGTCCTGACTTTC. It is translated as CASSSNVLNVLTF.

The CDR3 DNA reads TGTGCCAGCAGCCGAGATGCAACTAATGAAAAACTGTTTTTT. Amino acid sequence: CASSRDATNEKLFF. The J gene is TRBJ1-4, the V gene TRBV7-9; D call uncertain. The V end lost 5 bases, the J end lost 0 bases, and 7 bases lay between the germline ends. The V gene's germline CDR1 is SEHNR and CDR2 FQNEAQ (reference sequence). The CDR3 is 14 residues long.

The chain is built from TRBV27 and TRBJ1-1; D call uncertain. Germline V CDR1 and CDR2: MNHEY, SMNVEV (reference sequence). Trimming removed 6 bases at V and 14 bases at J, with 19 bases between. This CDR3 region has 12 residues. CDR3: CASRRGTSHLFF. For the CDR3, the DNA is TGTGCCAGCAGACGTGGCACCTCCCACCTCTTCTTT.